This TCR beta chain was retrieved from a study of blood T cell repertoires in COVID-19. The overall study: PBMCs, B-cell-depleted T cells, or T cells provided the cDNA or gDNA that made up the material.

Original analysis: From reference gene primer amplification, estimates of nucleated cell counts were derived. Only in-frame clones appear in the TCRdb table, and some are missing; sequencing was by immunoSEQ multiplex PCR. V, J and clone size were drawn from that table, and D and trimming were deduced from the DNA. The sample shows about 250,000 clones, around nine tenths of them seen only once. Sequencing was carried out using peripheral blood. The clonotype was recovered from a woman aged 55-69 years who had recovered from COVID-19.

The CDR3 loop is CSVNRGTYNEQFF. CDR3 nucleotides: TGCAGCGTGAACAGGGGGACCTACAATGAGCAGTTCTTC. J is TRBJ2-1 and V is TRBV29-1, with TRBD1 matching over 8 bases. The CDR3 runs 13 residues. J lost 2 bases, V lost 6 bases, and 3 bases had no gene match. The germline V gene encodes CDR1 SQVTM and CDR2 ANQGSEA.